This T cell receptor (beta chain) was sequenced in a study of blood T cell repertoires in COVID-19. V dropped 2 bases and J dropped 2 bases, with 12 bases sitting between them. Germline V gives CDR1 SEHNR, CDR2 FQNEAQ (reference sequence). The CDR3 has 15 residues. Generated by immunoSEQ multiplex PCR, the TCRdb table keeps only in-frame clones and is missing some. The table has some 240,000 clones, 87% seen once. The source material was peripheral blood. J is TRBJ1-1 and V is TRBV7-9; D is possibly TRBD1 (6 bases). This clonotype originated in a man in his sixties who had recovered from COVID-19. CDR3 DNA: TGTGCCAGCAGCTTAAGAGAGGGGACAAACACTGAAGCTTTCTTT. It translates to CASSLREGTNTEAFF.